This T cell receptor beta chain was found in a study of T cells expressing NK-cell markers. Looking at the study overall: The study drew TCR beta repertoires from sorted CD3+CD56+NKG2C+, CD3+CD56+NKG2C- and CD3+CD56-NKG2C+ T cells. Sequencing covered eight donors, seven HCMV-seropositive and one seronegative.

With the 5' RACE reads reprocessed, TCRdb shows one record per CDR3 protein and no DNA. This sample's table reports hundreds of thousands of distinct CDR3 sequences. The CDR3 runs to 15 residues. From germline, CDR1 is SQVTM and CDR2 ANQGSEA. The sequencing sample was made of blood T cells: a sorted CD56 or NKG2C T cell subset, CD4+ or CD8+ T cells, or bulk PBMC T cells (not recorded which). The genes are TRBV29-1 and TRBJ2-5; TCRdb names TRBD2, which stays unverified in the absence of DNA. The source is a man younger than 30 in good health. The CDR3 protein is CSATETSGDQETQYF.